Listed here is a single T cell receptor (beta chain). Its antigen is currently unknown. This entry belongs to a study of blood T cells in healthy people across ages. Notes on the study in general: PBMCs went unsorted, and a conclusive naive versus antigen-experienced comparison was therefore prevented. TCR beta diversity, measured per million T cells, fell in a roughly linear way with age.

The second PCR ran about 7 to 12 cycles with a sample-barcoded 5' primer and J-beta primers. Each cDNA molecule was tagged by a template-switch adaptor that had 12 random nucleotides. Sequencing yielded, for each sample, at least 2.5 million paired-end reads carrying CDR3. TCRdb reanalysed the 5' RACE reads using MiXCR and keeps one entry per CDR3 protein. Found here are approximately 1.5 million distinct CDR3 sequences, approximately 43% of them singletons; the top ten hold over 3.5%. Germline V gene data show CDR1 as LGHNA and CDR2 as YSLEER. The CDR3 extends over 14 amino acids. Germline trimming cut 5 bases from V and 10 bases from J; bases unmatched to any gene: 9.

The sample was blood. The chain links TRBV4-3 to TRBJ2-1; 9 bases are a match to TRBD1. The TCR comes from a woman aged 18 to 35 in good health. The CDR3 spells CASSTTGGGYEQFF. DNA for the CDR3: TGCGCCAGCAGCACTACAGGGGGCGGGTACGAGCAGTTCTTC.